This T cell receptor beta chain was obtained from a study of T cell responses to AZD1222 COVID-19 vaccine. Germline V gene data show CDR1 as SGHRS and CDR2 as YFSETQ. The CDR3 totals 15 residues. V dropped 0 bases and J dropped 1 base, with 9 bases sitting between them. A word on this clone: Its target is unknown.

Method: immunoSEQ multiplex PCR; TCRdb's copy keeps in-frame clones and lacks some. The table records some 140,000 clones, over 90% of them present only once. Study conclusions and caveats: Clonal diversity was possibly underestimated, and the donors were mostly white British, with more females. Spike-specific TCR breadth and depth went up after people got two AZD1222 doses. Spike-wide vaccine-associated CD4 TCRs dominated at 160-218 and 743-854. Of spike-specific TCRs, nearly half reportedly target regions left unmutated in variants.

The rearrangement links TRBV5-1 to TRBJ2-3; D gene uncertain. The sequence was collected from an adult in good health. The specimen was peripheral blood, collected on day 0 of AZD1222 vaccination. The CDR3 loop is CASSLVGSGTDTQYF. The DNA for the CDR3 is TGCGCCAGCAGCTTGGTGGGATCTGGCACAGATACGCAGTATTTT. Full variable domain (outside the CDR3, taken from reference TRBV5-1 and TRBJ2-3): KAGVTQTPRYLIKTRGQQVTLSCSPISGHRSVSWYQQTPGQGLQFLFEYFSETQRNKGNFPGRFSGRQFSNSRSEMNVSTLELGDSALYLCASSLVGSGTDTQYFGPGTRLTVL.